The following is a T cell receptor (beta chain) sequence with its context. Its specificity is unknown. This entry comes from a study of T cells after posttransplantation cyclophosphamide. Trimming removed 5 bases at V and 5 bases at J, with 21 bases between. CDR3 length: 17 residues. The repertoire was sequenced with immunoSEQ multiplex PCR; TCRdb's copy has only in-frame clones and lacks some. The sample shows about 12,000 clones, approximately 81% of them seen only once. Methotrexate plus calcineurin inhibitor accompanied controls' myeloablative marrow transplants; sampling was 1 year later. Study-wide results and caveats: Donor CD8+ memory clones often dominated recipient blood repertoires at later times.

Sequenced here: PBMCs, sampled around 350 days after allogeneic stem cell transplant with calcineurin inhibitor and methotrexate. The TCR was taken from a male patient between 25 and 40 years old who received an allogeneic stem cell transplant from an unrelated donor, was CMV-positive, and had acute GVHD only. Some T cells may possibly be graft donor cells. The chain combines TRBV6-7 with TRBJ1-4; no reliable D call. TRBV6-7 is noted as an ORF with a role that remains uncertain. The CDR3 here is CASSLPRLTGLNEKLFF. CDR3 DNA sequence: TGTGCCAGCAGTCTCCCGCGTTTGACGGGATTAAATGAAAAACTGTTTTTT.